A single sample gave rise to the 8 T cell receptor beta chains below, sequenced in a study of human T cells and chemical hapten exposure. One entry per CDR3 protein, called by TCRdb with MiXCR from the RACE reads. The sample gives roughly 100,000 distinct CDR3 sequences, more than 10% of which show up once; approximately 3.1% is in the top ten. This sample's time point: pre-sensitization, week 0. Treatment described: therapeutic diphenylcyclopropenone sensitization with weekly scalp DPC. The source material was whole blood, sampled in connection with sensitization to the hapten diphenylcyclopropenone (DPC). The receptors derive from a woman in her fifties or sixties with alopecia areata. Some clones in this sample may be carry-over from other donors' samples.

This clonotype was seen many times. The chain uses TRBV7-2 and TRBJ1-6; D is possibly TRBD1 (6 bases). The V gene's germline CDR1 is SGHTA and CDR2 FQGNSA. Between the trimmed V and J ends, which lost 11 bases and 8 bases, there was a span of 16 bases. The CDR3 has 13 amino acids. The CDR3 spells CAVRGQNHSPLHF. The CDR3 DNA is TGTGCCGTTCGTGGACAGAACCATTCACCCCTCCACTTT.

This clonotype was seen only a few times. The rearrangement uses TRBV5-1 and TRBJ1-3; D is uncertain. V was pared by 1 base and J by 2 bases, with 7 bases between. The germline V gene encodes CDR1 SGHRS and CDR2 YFSETQ. The CDR3 has 14 amino acids. The DNA of the CDR3 is TGCGCCAGCAGCTTGCAGCCAACTGGAAACACCATATATTTT. This sequence encodes CASSLQPTGNTIYF.

This clonotype occurred many times. The chain carries TRBV29-1 and TRBJ1-5; maybe TRBD1 (5 bases). V lost 6 bases and J 3 bases, leaving 9 bases between the germline ends. The length of the CDR3 is 12 residues. The germline gives CDR1 SQVTM, CDR2 ANQGSEA. Written as DNA, the CDR3 is TGCAGCGTCCGGGACGCCAATCAGCCCCAGCATTTT. Its translation: CSVRDANQPQHF. Together with reference TRBV29-1 and TRBJ1-5, the CDR3 gives the full variable domain: SAVISQKPSRDICQRGTSLTIQCQVDSQVTMMFWYRQQPGQSLTLIATANQGSEATYESGFVIDKFPISRPNLTFSTLTVSNMSPEDSSIYLCSVRDANQPQHFGDGTRLSIL.

The table lists this clonotype with a few counts. The genes are TRBV29-1 and TRBJ2-1; maybe TRBD2 (5 bases). The CDR3 covers 12 residues. Germline V gene data show CDR1 as SQVTM and CDR2 as ANQGSEA. The V end lost 8 bases, the J end lost 3 bases, and 11 bases lay between the germline ends. Here the CDR3 reads CSLGLSYNEQFF. CDR3 DNA sequence: TGCAGCCTAGGACTGAGCTACAATGAGCAGTTCTTC.

This clonotype was counted at least ten times. This chain uses TRBV18 with TRBJ2-7; 10 bases map to TRBD1. Trimming at V came to 3 bases and at J to 2 bases, leaving 10 bases not matched to a gene. Germline CDR1 reads KGHSH; CDR2 reads LQKENI. The CDR3 spans 17 residues. Written as DNA, the CDR3 is TGTGCCAGCTCACCGCCGGGACAGGGGTTGGGCACCTACGAGCAGTACTTC. It codes for CASSPPGQGLGTYEQYF.

The sample holds many counts of this clonotype. The gene calls are TRBV20-1 and TRBJ2-2; 14 bases are shared with TRBD2. CDR3 length equals 18 residues. In germline, CDR1 is DFQATT, CDR2 SNEGSKA (reference sequence). Trimming removed 3 bases from V and 4 bases from J; junction bases left unmatched: 10. The CDR3 reads CSASRTSGGPSGTGELFF. The CDR3 DNA is TGCAGTGCTAGCAGGACTAGCGGGGGGCCCTCGGGCACCGGGGAGCTGTTTTTT.

V and J are TRBV7-9 and TRBJ1-1; a possible D gene is TRBD1 (6 bases). V was trimmed by 5 bases and J by 6 bases, leaving 10 bases between them. Germline V gives CDR1 SEHNR, CDR2 FQNEAQ (reference sequence). CDR3 length equals 12 residues. Here the CDR3 DNA reads TGTGCCAGCAGCACGAGACAGGCTGAAGCTTTCTTT. Amino acids: CASSTRQAEAFF.

V and J are TRBV12-3 or TRBV12-4 and TRBJ1-2, with TRBD1 identical over 10 bases. V shed 6 bases, J shed 4 bases, and the junction held 5 bases outside the gene matches. This CDR3 contains 14 residues. DNA for the CDR3: TGTGCCAGCAGCGGGACAGGGGTTGCCTATGGCTACACCTTC. Translation gives CASSGTGVAYGYTF.